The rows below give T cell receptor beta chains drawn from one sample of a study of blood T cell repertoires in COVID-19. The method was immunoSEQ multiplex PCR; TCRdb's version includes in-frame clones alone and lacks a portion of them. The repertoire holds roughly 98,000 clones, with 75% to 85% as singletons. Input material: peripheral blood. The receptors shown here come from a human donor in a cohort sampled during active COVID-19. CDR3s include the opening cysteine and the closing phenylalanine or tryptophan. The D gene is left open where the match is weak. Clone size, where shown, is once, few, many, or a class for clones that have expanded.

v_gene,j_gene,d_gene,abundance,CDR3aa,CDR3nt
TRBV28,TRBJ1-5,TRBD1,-,CASSLGQGNQPQHF,TGTGCCAGCAGTTTAGGACAGGGGAATCAGCCCCAGCATTTT
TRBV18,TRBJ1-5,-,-,CASSSQSVYQPQHF,TGTGCCAGCTCCTCACAATCCGTATATCAGCCCCAGCATTTT
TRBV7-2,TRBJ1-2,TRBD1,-,CASRNKDRSYGYTF,TGTGCCAGCAGGAATAAGGACAGGTCCTATGGCTACACCTTC
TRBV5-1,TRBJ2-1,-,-,CASSLSGQQGNEQFF,TGCGCCAGCAGCTTGTCAGGTCAGCAGGGGAATGAGCAGTTCTTC
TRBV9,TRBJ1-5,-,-,CASSASSGVQPQHF,TGTGCCAGCAGCGCCTCCTCCGGGGTCCAGCCCCAGCATTTT
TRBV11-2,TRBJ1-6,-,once,CASSLDLESPLHF,TGTGCCAGCAGCTTAGATCTCGAGTCACCCCTCCACTTT
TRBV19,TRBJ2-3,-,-,CASRRGRSDTQYF,TGTGCCAGTCGGAGGGGAAGGTCAGATACGCAGTATTTT
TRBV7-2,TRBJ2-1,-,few,CASSSDSYYNEQFF,TGTGCCAGCAGCTCGGACAGCTACTACAATGAGCAGTTCTTC
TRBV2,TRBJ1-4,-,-,CASSVRTPVNEKLFF,TGTGCCAGCAGTGTGAGGACACCCGTTAATGAAAAACTGTTTTTT
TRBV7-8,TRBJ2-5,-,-,CASSLGGRSYNQETQYF,TGTGCCAGCAGCTTAGGAGGTCGTAGCTACAACCAAGAGACCCAGTACTTC
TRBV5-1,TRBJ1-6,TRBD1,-,CASSGGQGNSPLHF,TGCGCCAGCAGCGGGGGACAGGGAAACTCACCCCTCCACTTT
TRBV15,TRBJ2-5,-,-,CATSRSSGPGETQYF,TGTGCCACCAGCAGATCCAGCGGCCCGGGGGAGACCCAGTACTTC